Listed below are T cell receptor beta chains from one sample, sequenced in a study of blood T cell repertoires in COVID-19. The assay was immunoSEQ multiplex PCR, and TCRdb's table has in-frame clones only and misses some. In the table there are 110,000 or so clones, 84% of which are singletons. Sequences were obtained from peripheral blood. The receptor source for this set is a woman aged 50 to 60 with acute or convalescent COVID-19. CDR3s include the opening cysteine and the closing phenylalanine or tryptophan. The D gene is left open where the match is weak.

D gene: .
J gene: TRBJ2-3
V gene: TRBV30
CDR3 protein: CAWTRGDTQYF
CDR3 DNA: TGTGCCTGGACCCGGGGAGATACGCAGTATTTT

D gene: .
J gene: TRBJ1-1
V gene: TRBV19
CDR3 protein: CASSWATGTLNTEAFF
CDR3 DNA: TGTGCCAGTAGTTGGGCTACCGGGACATTGAACACTGAAGCTTTCTTT

D gene: .
J gene: TRBJ2-5
V gene: TRBV5-1
CDR3 protein: CASSFNQETQYF
CDR3 DNA: TGCGCCAGCAGCTTTAACCAAGAGACCCAGTACTTC

D gene: .
J gene: TRBJ1-4
V gene: TRBV3-1/TRBV3-2
CDR3 protein: CASSQVRNAIWEKLFF
CDR3 DNA: TGTGCCAGCAGCCAGGTCAGGAACGCGATTTGGGAAAAACTGTTTTTT

D gene: TRBD1
J gene: TRBJ1-1
V gene: TRBV3-1/TRBV3-2
CDR3 protein: CASSQDNVDRGTEAFF
CDR3 DNA: TGTGCCAGCAGCCAAGATAATGTGGACAGGGGCACTGAAGCTTTCTTT

D gene: TRBD1
J gene: TRBJ1-4
V gene: TRBV2
CDR3 protein: CASSQDRGQEKLFF
CDR3 DNA: TGTGCCAGCAGCCAAGACAGGGGTCAGGAAAAACTGTTTTTT

D gene: TRBD1
J gene: TRBJ1-1
V gene: TRBV6-5
CDR3 protein: CASSQQGEAFF
CDR3 DNA: TGTGCCAGCAGCCAACAGGGGGAAGCTTTCTTT

D gene: .
J gene: TRBJ1-5
V gene: TRBV18
CDR3 protein: CASSEGLGNQPQHF
CDR3 DNA: TGTGCCAGCTCAGAGGGTTTGGGCAATCAGCCCCAGCATTTT

D gene: TRBD1
J gene: TRBJ1-4
V gene: TRBV2
CDR3 protein: CAGDRGNGEKLFF
CDR3 DNA: TGTGCCGGAGACAGGGGCAACGGGGAAAAACTGTTTTTT

D gene: .
J gene: TRBJ1-4
V gene: TRBV7-9
CDR3 protein: CASSSRPGLNNEKLFF
CDR3 DNA: TGTGCCAGCAGTTCCCGTCCGGGACTAAATAATGAAAAACTGTTTTTT

D gene: TRBD1
J gene: TRBJ1-4
V gene: TRBV6-5
CDR3 protein: CASSYRTGLNEKLFF
CDR3 DNA: TGTGCCAGCAGTTACCGGACAGGGCTTAATGAAAAACTGTTTTTT

D gene: .
J gene: TRBJ1-3
V gene: TRBV2
CDR3 protein: CASSESGGAGNTIYF
CDR3 DNA: TGTGCCAGCAGTGAAAGCGGGGGGGCTGGAAACACCATATATTTT

D gene: TRBD1
J gene: TRBJ1-1
V gene: TRBV18
CDR3 protein: CASSTTGTNTEAFF
CDR3 DNA: TGTGCCAGCTCAACGACAGGGACGAACACTGAAGCTTTCTTT

D gene: TRBD2
J gene: TRBJ2-3
V gene: TRBV29-1
CDR3 protein: CLTTSGDTQYF
CDR3 DNA: TGCCTTACCACTAGCGGGGATACGCAGTATTTT

D gene: .
J gene: TRBJ2-7
V gene: TRBV5-1
CDR3 protein: CASSPGTGSLYEQYF
CDR3 DNA: TGCGCCAGCAGCCCTGGGACTGGTTCACTCTACGAGCAGTACTTC

D gene: .
J gene: TRBJ1-1
V gene: TRBV15
CDR3 protein: CATSRGGNTEAFF
CDR3 DNA: TGTGCCACCAGCAGAGGAGGGAACACTGAAGCTTTCTTT

D gene: .
J gene: TRBJ2-7
V gene: TRBV4-1
CDR3 protein: CASSQGAFSYEQYF
CDR3 DNA: TGCGCCAGCAGCCAAGGGGCGTTCTCCTACGAGCAGTACTTC

D gene: .
J gene: TRBJ1-4
V gene: TRBV11-2
CDR3 protein: CASSLSLFEWEKLFF
CDR3 DNA: TGTGCCAGCAGCTTATCACTTTTTGAATGGGAAAAACTGTTTTTT

D gene: .
J gene: TRBJ1-2
V gene: TRBV9
CDR3 protein: CASSVGGLNYGYTF
CDR3 DNA: TGTGCCAGCAGCGTAGGGGGGCTTAACTATGGCTACACCTTC

D gene: TRBD1
J gene: TRBJ1-5
V gene: TRBV5-1
CDR3 protein: CASSPSPGQNQPNQPQHF
CDR3 DNA: TGCGCCAGCAGTCCCTCCCCGGGACAGAATCAGCCAAATCAGCCCCAGCATTTT

D gene: .
J gene: TRBJ1-2
V gene: TRBV2
CDR3 protein: CASSPQGGGYGYTF
CDR3 DNA: TGTGCCAGCAGCCCTCAAGGGGGGGGCTATGGCTACACCTTC

D gene: .
J gene: TRBJ1-1
V gene: TRBV7-9
CDR3 protein: CASSLRESTEAFF
CDR3 DNA: TGTGCCAGCAGCTTGAGGGAGAGCACTGAAGCTTTCTTT

D gene: .
J gene: TRBJ1-4
V gene: TRBV18
CDR3 protein: CASSHQPQLGEKLFF
CDR3 DNA: TGTGCCAGCTCACATCAGCCCCAGTTGGGCGAAAAACTGTTTTTT

D gene: .
J gene: TRBJ1-1
V gene: TRBV5-4
CDR3 protein: CASSWEDTEAFF
CDR3 DNA: TGTGCCAGCAGCTGGGAGGACACTGAAGCTTTCTTT

D gene: .
J gene: TRBJ1-4
V gene: TRBV2
CDR3 protein: CASRGSLVEKLFF
CDR3 DNA: TGTGCCAGCAGAGGCAGCCTAGTGGAAAAACTGTTTTTT

D gene: TRBD1
J gene: TRBJ1-1
V gene: TRBV2
CDR3 protein: CASTSPGQVITEAFF
CDR3 DNA: TGTGCCAGCACCAGCCCGGGACAGGTGATCACTGAAGCTTTCTTT

D gene: TRBD2
J gene: TRBJ2-3
V gene: TRBV3-1/TRBV3-2
CDR3 protein: CASSQVGTKELF
CDR3 DNA: TGTGCCAGCAGCCAAGTGGGGACTAAAGAGCTCTTT

D gene: .
J gene: TRBJ2-5
V gene: TRBV19
CDR3 protein: CASSKDRYPQETQYF
CDR3 DNA: TGTGCCAGTAGTAAAGACAGATACCCTCAAGAGACCCAGTACTTC

D gene: TRBD1
J gene: TRBJ2-2
V gene: TRBV28
CDR3 protein: CASSFDSSPRGLNTGELFF
CDR3 DNA: TGTGCCAGCAGTTTCGACTCTTCCCCCAGGGGGCTAAACACCGGGGAGCTGTTTTTT

D gene: .
J gene: TRBJ1-5
V gene: TRBV5-8
CDR3 protein: CASSREWGLEGNQPQHF
CDR3 DNA: TGTGCCAGCAGCCGAGAGTGGGGGCTGGAGGGCAATCAGCCCCAGCATTTT

D gene: .
J gene: TRBJ2-3
V gene: TRBV4-1
CDR3 protein: CASSREANTQYF
CDR3 DNA: TGCGCCAGCAGCCGGGAGGCAAATACGCAGTATTTT

D gene: TRBD1
J gene: TRBJ1-6
V gene: TRBV3-1/TRBV3-2
CDR3 protein: CASSPDRKSLFSPLHF
CDR3 DNA: TGTGCCAGCAGCCCGGACAGGAAATCACTTTTTTCACCCCTCCACTTT

D gene: .
J gene: TRBJ2-7
V gene: TRBV10-2
CDR3 protein: CASSGSWSSYEQYF
CDR3 DNA: TGCGCCAGCAGTGGTTCCTGGAGCTCCTACGAGCAGTACTTC

D gene: .
J gene: TRBJ1-1
V gene: TRBV10-2
CDR3 protein: CASSEPGGTEAFF
CDR3 DNA: TGCGCCAGCAGTGAGCCCGGGGGCACTGAAGCTTTCTTT

D gene: TRBD1
J gene: TRBJ2-2
V gene: TRBV15
CDR3 protein: CATSRSHRGSGTGELFF
CDR3 DNA: TGTGCCACCAGCAGATCACACAGGGGATCGGGAACCGGGGAGCTGTTTTTT

D gene: .
J gene: TRBJ2-3
V gene: TRBV10-3
CDR3 protein: CAIAGEEGSSTDTQYF
CDR3 DNA: TGTGCCATCGCCGGGGAGGAGGGCTCTAGCACAGATACGCAGTATTTT

D gene: TRBD1
J gene: TRBJ1-2
V gene: TRBV9
CDR3 protein: CASSAQGANYGYTF
CDR3 DNA: TGTGCCAGCAGCGCTCAGGGGGCTAACTATGGCTACACCTTC

D gene: .
J gene: TRBJ1-2
V gene: TRBV12-3/TRBV12-4
CDR3 protein: CASSSDSIYGYTF
CDR3 DNA: TGTGCCAGCAGTTCAGACAGTATCTATGGCTACACCTTC